Shown below are 21 T cell receptor beta chains from a single sample sequenced in a study of cytomegalovirus exposure and HLA in healthy donors. Data came from immunoSEQ multiplex PCR; TCRdb stores just in-frame clones and leaves some out. The sample consists of approximately 80,000 clones, roughly 93% of them appearing once. Input material: PBMCs. These receptors were obtained from a woman aged 30 to 39 in good health and CMV-seronegative.

For the CDR3, the DNA is TGTGCCAGCAGTGACCTACTAGCGGATCTCATCGAGCAGTACTTC. Its translation: CASSDLLADLIEQYF. This sequence joins TRBV2 and TRBJ2-7, with 8 bases identical to TRBD2. CDR3 length equals 15 residues. From germline, CDR1 is SNHLY and CDR2 FYNNEI. Trimming removed 3 bases from V and 6 bases from J; junction bases left unmatched: 10.

The gene calls are TRBV9 and TRBJ1-1; 10 nucleotides line up with TRBD1. In germline, CDR1 is SGDLS, CDR2 YYNGEE. The V and J ends lost 2 bases and 1 base, in that order; junction bases with no gene match: 5. The CDR3 extends over 16 amino acids. The CDR3 bases are TGTGCCAGCAGCGTCGATCGGGACAGGGGGAACACTGAAGCTTTCTTT. Protein: CASSVDRDRGNTEAFF. Filled out from reference TRBV9 and TRBJ1-1, the complete variable domain reads DSGVTQTPKHLITATGQRVTLRCSPRSGDLSVYWYQQSLDQGLQFLIQYYNGEERAKGNILERFSAQQFPDLHSELNLSSLELGDSALYFCASSVDRDRGNTEAFFGQGTRLTVV.

The chain combines TRBV28 with TRBJ1-2; 8 bases agree with TRBD1. The CDR3 is 15 amino acids. Germline CDR1 reads MDHEN; CDR2 reads SYDVKM. The V segment lost 2 bases and the J segment 3 bases; nucleotides outside the gene matches: 5. The CDR3 loop reads CASSLGRQGHYGYTF. The CDR3 nucleotides read TGTGCCAGCAGTTTAGGTAGACAGGGGCACTATGGCTACACCTTC.

This chain connects TRBV7-9 to TRBJ2-7, with 9 bases fitting TRBD1. The CDR3 length is 17 residues. Unmatched junction bases numbered 8, after V lost 0 bases and J lost 2 bases. The germline gives CDR1 SEHNR, CDR2 FQNEAQ (reference sequence). This CDR3 reads CASSLARGTGIPYEQYF. The CDR3 DNA is TGTGCCAGCAGCTTAGCGCGGGGGACAGGGATCCCCTACGAGCAGTACTTC.

This clone has just one count. V and J are TRBV7-9 and TRBJ1-1; a possible D gene is TRBD1 (5 bases). V was clipped by 5 bases and J by 12 bases, with 25 bases between them. Germline values: CDR1 SEHNR, CDR2 FQNEAQ (reference sequence). The CDR3 sequence is 15 residues long. The CDR3 region is CASSPAGGESKMTFF. DNA for the CDR3: TGTGCCAGCAGCCCAGCGGGAGGGGAGTCCAAAATGACTTTCTTT.

This sequence joins TRBV15 and TRBJ1-2; the match to TRBD1 covers 7 bases. Trimming cost V 3 bases and J 4 bases; bases outside gene matches: 14. The CDR3 loop spans 17 amino acids. Germline loops: CDR1 LNHNV, CDR2 YYDKDF (reference sequence). CDR3 region: CATSRTDRGGAGYGYTF. The DNA for the CDR3 is TGTGCCACCAGCAGGACAGACCGAGGGGGCGCTGGCTATGGCTACACCTTC. The entire variable domain, with the rest obtained from reference TRBV15 and TRBJ1-2, is as follows: DAMVIQNPRYQVTQFGKPVTLSCSQTLNHNVMYWYQQKSSQAPKLLFHYYDKDFNNEADTPDNFQSRRPNTSFCFLDIRSPGLGDTAMYLCATSRTDRGGAGYGYTFGSGTRLTVV.

The chain joins TRBV7-2 to TRBJ2-3; no clear D gene. Germline V lookup: CDR1 SGHTA, CDR2 FQGNSA. V was clipped by 6 bases and J by 5 bases, with 6 bases between them. CDR3 length: 11 amino acids. CDR3 sequence reads: CASSPRDTQYF. Here the CDR3 DNA reads TGTGCCAGCAGTCCTAGAGATACGCAGTATTTT.

This chain links TRBV11-2 with TRBJ2-2; 9 bases match TRBD1. This CDR3 is built from 16 residues. Germline CDR1 and CDR2: SGHAT and FQNNGV. J gave up 4 bases and V 3 bases, and 6 bases lay outside the gene matches. CDR3 in amino acids: CASSFRTGDSTGELFF. In DNA, the CDR3 is TGTGCCAGCAGCTTTAGGACAGGGGATAGCACCGGGGAGCTGTTTTTT.

V usage is TRBV5-4 and J usage is TRBJ2-7; the D gene is possibly TRBD1 (5 bases). V gave up 2 bases and J gave up 4 bases, with 7 bases separating them. The CDR3 length is 12 residues. Germline CDR1 is SGHNT and CDR2 is YYREEE (reference sequence). This CDR3 reads CASSLGDYEQYF. As DNA, the CDR3 is TGTGCCAGCAGCTTAGGGGATTACGAGCAGTACTTC.

The gene calls are TRBV11-2 and TRBJ2-3; TRBD2 agrees at 10 bases. This CDR3 comprises 16 residues. Germline-derived CDR1 and CDR2 are SGHAT and FQNNGV. The junction had 3 bases not matched to a gene; V was cut back by 1 base and J by 2 bases. CDR3 in DNA: TGTGCCAGCAGCTTAGTACTAGCGGGGATCACAGATACGCAGTATTTT. It translates to CASSLVLAGITDTQYF.

This chain uses TRBV7-9 with TRBJ2-1; TRBD2 aligns across 11 bases. The V segment lost 5 bases and the J segment 15 bases; nucleotides outside the gene matches: 21. The CDR3 is 17 amino acids. The V gene's germline CDR1 is SEHNR and CDR2 FQNEAQ (reference sequence). The CDR3 nucleotides are TGTGCCAGCAGCCCGACCCCCCGGGGAACTAGCGGGAGTGGGGGGTTCTTC. It specifies CASSPTPRGTSGSGGFF.

This chain uses TRBV11-3 with TRBJ2-5; 7 bases fit TRBD2. The germline gives CDR1 SGHNT, CDR2 YENEEA. V trimming: 3 bases; J trimming: 4 bases; junction bases outside the gene matches: 2. The CDR3 has 13 amino acids. The CDR3 nucleotides are TGTGCCAGCAGCTTCATAGCGGGAGAGACCCAGTACTTC. Amino acid sequence: CASSFIAGETQYF.

V and J are TRBV5-4 and TRBJ1-2, with 7 bases fitting TRBD1. V was clipped by 3 bases and J by 4 bases; unmatched bases: 12. The CDR3 sequence is 16 residues long. Germline-derived CDR1 and CDR2 are SGHNT and YYREEE (reference sequence). The DNA of the CDR3 is TGTGCCAGCAGCTGGAAGACAGGGAGTATAACCTATGGCTACACCTTC. Translation: CASSWKTGSITYGYTF.

The genes are TRBV11-2 and TRBJ1-1; TRBD1 agrees at 8 bases. J was trimmed by 8 bases and V by 8 bases; bases with no gene match: 10. The CDR3 runs to 13 residues. Germline V CDR1 and CDR2: SGHAT, FQNNGV. The CDR3 region is CASLLTGALEAFF. CDR3 sequence (DNA): TGTGCCAGCCTTTTGACAGGGGCCCTCGAAGCTTTCTTT.

The chain carries TRBV5-1 and TRBJ2-5; weak D call: TRBD2 (6 bases). V dropped 4 bases and J dropped 1 base, with 8 bases sitting between them. This CDR3 spans 13 amino acids. Germline V gene sequence: CDR1 SGHRS, CDR2 YFSETQ. For the CDR3, the DNA is TGCGCCAGCAGCAGGGACTTCCAAGAGACCCAGTACTTC. Translated: CASSRDFQETQYF.

V is TRBV30 and J is TRBJ1-6; perhaps TRBD1 as D (5 bases). Germline lookup yields CDR1 GTSNPN and CDR2 SVGIG (reference sequence). V was trimmed by 1 base and J by 3 bases, leaving 10 bases between them. The CDR3 covers 15 residues. The CDR3 coding sequence is TGTGCCTGGAGTGCCCGACAGAGCTATAATTCACCCCTCCACTTT. Its translation is CAWSARQSYNSPLHF. Drawing the rest from reference TRBV30 and TRBJ1-6, the complete variable domain is SQTIHQWPATLVQPVGSPLSLECTVEGTSNPNLYWYRQAAGRGLQLLFYSVGIGQISSEVPQNLSASRPQDRQFILSSKKLLLSDSGFYLCAWSARQSYNSPLHFGNGTRLTVT.

The rearrangement links TRBV11-2 to TRBJ1-5; D unresolved. Germline V lookup: CDR1 SGHAT, CDR2 FQNNGV. Trimming took off 2 bases at V and 7 bases at J, with 9 bases between the two ends. The CDR3 is 13 residues long. The CDR3 sequence: CASSLIPKQPQHF. Here the CDR3 DNA reads TGTGCCAGCAGCTTAATCCCTAAACAGCCCCAGCATTTT.

This clone was recorded once. The chain carries TRBV7-8 and TRBJ1-1; perhaps TRBD1 as D (6 bases). CDR1 and CDR2 from the germline V gene are SGHVS and FQNEAQ. This CDR3 has 14 amino acids. Trimming left V 1 base short and J 6 bases short, with 12 bases between. Written as DNA, the CDR3 is TGTGCCAGCAGCTTAGAAGCCAGGGGTTCTGAAGCTTTCTTT. Translated: CASSLEARGSEAFF. Together with reference TRBV7-8 and TRBJ1-1, the CDR3 gives the full variable domain: GAGVSQSPRYKVAKRGQDVALRCDPISGHVSLFWYQQALGQGPEFLTYFQNEAQLDKSGLPSDRFFAERPEGSVSTLKIQRTQQEDSAVYLCASSLEARGSEAFFGQGTRLTVV.

V is TRBV5-1 and J is TRBJ2-5; 11 bases map to TRBD1. The CDR3 is made up of 15 amino acids. Losses at the gene ends were 4 bases for V and 5 bases for J; bases not matched to a gene: 7. CDR1 is SGHRS, CDR2 YFSETQ, per germline. The CDR3, as DNA: TGCGCCAGCAGCACCGGGACAGGGGGATCGGAGACCCAGTACTTC. Protein: CASSTGTGGSETQYF.

The chain links TRBV5-1 to TRBJ1-1; TRBD1 aligns across 7 bases. J was trimmed by 8 bases and V by 3 bases; bases with no gene match: 7. Germline CDR1 is SGHRS and CDR2 is YFSETQ. The CDR3 loop spans 13 amino acids. CDR3 bases: TGCGCCAGCAGCTCCCGACAGGGATCGGAAGCTTTCTTT. Its protein is CASSSRQGSEAFF.

This sequence joins TRBV7-3 and TRBJ2-5; TRBD2 might be the D (6 bases). Germline CDR1 reads SGHTA; CDR2 reads FQGTGA. This CDR3 contains 12 residues. Trimming took 5 bases from V and 5 from J, leaving 9 bases between them. CDR3: CASSPSGETQYF. CDR3 nucleotides: TGTGCCAGCAGCCCAAGCGGGGAGACCCAGTACTTC. Filled out from reference TRBV7-3 and TRBJ2-5, the complete variable domain reads GAGVSQTPSNKVTEKGKYVELRCDPISGHTALYWYRQSLGQGPEFLIYFQGTGAADDSGLPNDRFFAVRPEGSVSTLKIQRTERGDSAVYLCASSPSGETQYFGPGTRLLVL.